The next 2 T cell receptor beta chains were all read from a single sample in a study of cytomegalovirus exposure and HLA in healthy donors. Data came from immunoSEQ multiplex PCR; TCRdb stores just in-frame clones and leaves some out. Of 150,000 to 200,000 clones in the sample, approximately 86% were seen once. The sample comprised PBMCs. The receptors come from a man aged 18 to 35 in good health and CMV-seropositive.

This chain links TRBV7-9 with TRBJ2-1, with 7 bases identical to TRBD1. V was pared by 5 bases and J by 3 bases, with 10 bases of the junction left unmatched. CDR1 is SEHNR and CDR2 is FQNEAQ in the germline V gene (reference sequence). This CDR3 is 16 amino acids long. CDR3 sequence: CASSHTGVEDYNEQFF. DNA of the CDR3: TGTGCCAGCAGCCACACAGGGGTTGAGGACTACAATGAGCAGTTCTTC.

In this sample, this clone turned up once. The rearrangement uses TRBV9 and TRBJ2-1, with D possibly TRBD2 on 5 matching bases. The V and J ends lost 4 bases and 2 bases respectively, with 16 bases between them. The germline V gene has CDR1 SGDLS and CDR2 YYNGEE. The CDR3 consists of 16 residues. CDR3 sequence reads: CASSTSGVSTYNEQFF. Here the CDR3 DNA reads TGTGCCAGCAGCACTAGTGGGGTGTCCACCTACAATGAGCAGTTCTTC.